The clone carrying this T cell receptor beta chain came up a few times. Its matching antigen is unknown. This specimen comes from a study of cytomegalovirus exposure and HLA in healthy donors. PCR was performed using 60 Vbeta and 13 Jbeta primers. Profiling relied on immunoSEQ multiplex PCR, and the TCRdb table lists in-frame clones only, not all of them. This sample has 95,000 to 130,000 clones, with about 59% found just once. General study results and limits: When the data were analyzed later, several of the most significant clusters appeared to be linked to common viral pathogens. An analysis was carried out at a later point. It showed that HLA-associated TCR beta chains were more clonally expanded than equally common non-associated chains.

Germline V gene lookup returns CDR1 SGHDN and CDR2 FVKESK. V shed 4 bases and J 0 bases; nucleotides not matched to a gene: 9. The CDR3 has 17 residues. The V and J genes are TRBV14 and TRBJ1-2; 9 nucleotides match TRBD1. This TCR derives from a woman aged 40 to 50 in good health and CMV-seropositive. Sequencing was carried out using PBMCs. This CDR3 is CASSPWTGALTNYGYTF. The CDR3 DNA follows: TGTGCCAGCAGCCCTTGGACAGGGGCCCTAACTAACTATGGCTACACCTTC.